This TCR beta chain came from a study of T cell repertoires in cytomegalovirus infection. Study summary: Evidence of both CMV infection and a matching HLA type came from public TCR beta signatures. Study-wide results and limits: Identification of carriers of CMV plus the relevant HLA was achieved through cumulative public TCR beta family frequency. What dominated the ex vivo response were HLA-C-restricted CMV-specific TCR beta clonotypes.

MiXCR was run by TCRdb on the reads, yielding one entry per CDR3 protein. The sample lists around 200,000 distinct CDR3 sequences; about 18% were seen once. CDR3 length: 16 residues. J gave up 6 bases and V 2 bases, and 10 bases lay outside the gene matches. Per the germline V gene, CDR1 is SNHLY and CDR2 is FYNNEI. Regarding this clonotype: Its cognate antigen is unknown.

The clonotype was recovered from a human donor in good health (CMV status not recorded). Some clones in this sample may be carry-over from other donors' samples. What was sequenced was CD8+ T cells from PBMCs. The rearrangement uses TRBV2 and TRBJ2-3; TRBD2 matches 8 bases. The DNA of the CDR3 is TGTGCCAGCAGTGAATCTAAGCGGGGGTGGGTTGATACGCAGTATTTT. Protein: CASSESKRGWVDTQYF.